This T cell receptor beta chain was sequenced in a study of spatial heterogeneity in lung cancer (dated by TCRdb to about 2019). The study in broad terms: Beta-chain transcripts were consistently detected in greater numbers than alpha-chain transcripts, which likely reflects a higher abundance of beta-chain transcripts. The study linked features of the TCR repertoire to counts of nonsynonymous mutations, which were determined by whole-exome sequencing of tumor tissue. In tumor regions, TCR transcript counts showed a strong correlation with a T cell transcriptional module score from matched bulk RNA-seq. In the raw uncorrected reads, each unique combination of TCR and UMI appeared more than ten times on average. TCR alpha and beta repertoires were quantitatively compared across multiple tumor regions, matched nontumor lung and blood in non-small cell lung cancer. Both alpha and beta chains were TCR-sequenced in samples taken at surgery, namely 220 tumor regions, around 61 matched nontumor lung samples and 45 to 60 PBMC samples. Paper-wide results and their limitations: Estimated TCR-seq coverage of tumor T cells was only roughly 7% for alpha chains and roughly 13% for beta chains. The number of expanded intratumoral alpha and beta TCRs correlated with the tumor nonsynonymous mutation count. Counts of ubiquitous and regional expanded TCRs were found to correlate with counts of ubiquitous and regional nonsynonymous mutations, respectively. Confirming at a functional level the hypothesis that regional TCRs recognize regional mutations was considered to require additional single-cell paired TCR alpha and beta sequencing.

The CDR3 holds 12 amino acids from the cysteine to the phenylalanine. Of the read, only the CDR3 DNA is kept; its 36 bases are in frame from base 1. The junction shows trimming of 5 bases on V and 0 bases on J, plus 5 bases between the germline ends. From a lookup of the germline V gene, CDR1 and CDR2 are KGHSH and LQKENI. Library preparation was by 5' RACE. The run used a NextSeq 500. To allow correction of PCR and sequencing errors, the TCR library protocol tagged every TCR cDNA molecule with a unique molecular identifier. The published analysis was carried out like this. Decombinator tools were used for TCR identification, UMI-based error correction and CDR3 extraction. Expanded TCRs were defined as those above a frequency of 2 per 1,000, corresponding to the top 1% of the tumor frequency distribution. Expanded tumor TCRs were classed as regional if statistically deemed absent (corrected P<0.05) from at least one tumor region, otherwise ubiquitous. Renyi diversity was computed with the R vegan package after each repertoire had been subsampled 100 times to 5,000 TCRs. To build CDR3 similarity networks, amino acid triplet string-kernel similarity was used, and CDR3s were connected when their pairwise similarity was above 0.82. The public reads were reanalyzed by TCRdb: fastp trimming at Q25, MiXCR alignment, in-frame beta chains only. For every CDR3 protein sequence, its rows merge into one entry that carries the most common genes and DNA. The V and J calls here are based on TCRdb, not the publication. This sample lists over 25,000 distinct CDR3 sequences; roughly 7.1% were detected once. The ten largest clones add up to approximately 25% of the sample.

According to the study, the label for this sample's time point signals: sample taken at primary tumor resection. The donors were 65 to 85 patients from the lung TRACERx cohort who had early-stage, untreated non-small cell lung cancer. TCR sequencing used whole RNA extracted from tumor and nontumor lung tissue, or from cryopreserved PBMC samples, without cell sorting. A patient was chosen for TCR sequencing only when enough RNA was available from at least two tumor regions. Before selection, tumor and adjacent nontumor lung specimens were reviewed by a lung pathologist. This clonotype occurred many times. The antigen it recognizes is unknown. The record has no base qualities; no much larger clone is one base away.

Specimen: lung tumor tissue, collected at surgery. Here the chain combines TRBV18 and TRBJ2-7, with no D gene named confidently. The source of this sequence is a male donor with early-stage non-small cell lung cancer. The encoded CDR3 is CASSGTSYEQYF. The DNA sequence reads TGTGCCAGCTCAGGTACCTCCTACGAGCAGTACTTC.